This paragraph covers one T cell receptor beta chain sequence. The CDR3 is made up of 17 amino acids. J lost 1 base, V lost 0 bases, and 4 bases had no gene match. CDR1 is PRHDT, CDR2 FYEKMQ, per germline (reference sequence). This record belongs to a study of cytomegalovirus exposure and HLA in healthy donors. PCR used 60 Vbeta primers and 13 Jbeta primers. Only in-frame clones appear in the TCRdb table, and some are missing; sequencing was by immunoSEQ multiplex PCR. The sample carries roughly 290,000 clones, 70% to 90% recorded once. The sequence was obtained from a young woman in good health and CMV-seronegative. The chain joins TRBV13 to TRBJ2-5; the match to TRBD2 covers 11 bases. Sequenced material: PBMCs. The CDR3 nucleotides are TGTGCCAGCAGCTTAGGCCGGACTAGCGGGTCCCAAGAGACCCAGTACTTC. As protein: CASSLGRTSGSQETQYF.